Presented here are 6 T cell receptor beta chains from one specimen sequenced in a study of blood T cells in healthy people across ages. With a J-beta primer mix and a sample-barcoded 5' primer, a second PCR ran about 7 to 12 cycles. TCRdb redid the calling of the 5' RACE reads with MiXCR, one entry per CDR3 protein. The sample carries hundreds of thousands of distinct CDR3 sequences, roughly 21% recorded once. Source material: blood. The receptors shown here come from a man aged 70 or older in good health.

This clonotype was detected only a few times. CDR3 region: CASSQDSTANIQYF. The DNA of the CDR3 is TGCGCCAGCAGCCAAGATTCGACCGCAAACATTCAGTACTTC. The V call is TRBV4-1, the J call TRBJ2-4; D not certain. Per germline, CDR1 MGHRA and CDR2 YSYEKL. The CDR3 contains 14 residues. The ends were cut back, 0 bases at V and 6 bases at J, with 9 bases in the middle.

The rearrangement links TRBV20-1 to TRBJ2-7; D may be TRBD2 (6 bases). The germline V gene has CDR1 DFQATT and CDR2 SNEGSKA (reference sequence). The V end was cut by 7 bases, the J end by 4 bases, with 17 bases between. This CDR3 is 13 amino acids long. CDR3 sequence: CSGTLSGKYEQYF. Written as DNA, the CDR3 is TGCAGTGGAACCCTTAGCGGAAAATACGAGCAGTACTTC.

This chain connects TRBV20-1 to TRBJ2-5; 14 bases are shared with TRBD2. With 3 bases clipped from V and 4 bases from J, the junction kept 13 bases outside the gene matches. Germline assignment: CDR1 DFQATT and CDR2 SNEGSKA (reference sequence). The CDR3 is made up of 18 amino acids. The CDR3 DNA reads as TGCAGTGCTAGTAACGACGGTGGGACTAGCGGGAGAGGAGAGACCCAGTACTTC. Amino acids: CSASNDGGTSGRGETQYF.

The chain is built from TRBV19 and TRBJ2-3; 8 nucleotides agree with TRBD2. The CDR3 covers 16 residues. The germline V gene encodes CDR1 LNHDA and CDR2 SQIVND (reference sequence). After removal of 3 bases from V and 5 bases from J, the junction contained 10 bases not matched to a gene. CDR3 region: CASSIGTSGIIDTQYF. The CDR3, as DNA: TGTGCCAGTAGTATCGGAACTAGCGGAATTATAGATACGCAGTATTTT.

V and J are TRBV20-1 and TRBJ2-5; a possible D gene is TRBD2 (5 bases). V lost 3 bases and J 6 bases, leaving 17 bases between the germline ends. CDR1 DFQATT and CDR2 SNEGSKA come from the germline V gene (reference sequence). CDR3 size: 14 residues. CDR3 nucleotide sequence: TGCAGTGCTAGCCCCGACGGGGTTGGGCAGACCCAGTACTTC. The encoded protein is CSASPDGVGQTQYF.

The chain's CDR3 is CASSYAQPQRGSPLHF. The DNA of the CDR3 is TGTGCCAGCAGTTACGCCCAGCCCCAGAGGGGTTCACCCCTCCACTTT. The genes are TRBV6-5 and TRBJ1-6; D is possibly TRBD1 (5 bases). The V and J ends lost 2 bases and 9 bases respectively, with 17 bases between them. The germline V gene has CDR1 MNHEY and CDR2 SVGAGI. CDR3 length: 16 residues.